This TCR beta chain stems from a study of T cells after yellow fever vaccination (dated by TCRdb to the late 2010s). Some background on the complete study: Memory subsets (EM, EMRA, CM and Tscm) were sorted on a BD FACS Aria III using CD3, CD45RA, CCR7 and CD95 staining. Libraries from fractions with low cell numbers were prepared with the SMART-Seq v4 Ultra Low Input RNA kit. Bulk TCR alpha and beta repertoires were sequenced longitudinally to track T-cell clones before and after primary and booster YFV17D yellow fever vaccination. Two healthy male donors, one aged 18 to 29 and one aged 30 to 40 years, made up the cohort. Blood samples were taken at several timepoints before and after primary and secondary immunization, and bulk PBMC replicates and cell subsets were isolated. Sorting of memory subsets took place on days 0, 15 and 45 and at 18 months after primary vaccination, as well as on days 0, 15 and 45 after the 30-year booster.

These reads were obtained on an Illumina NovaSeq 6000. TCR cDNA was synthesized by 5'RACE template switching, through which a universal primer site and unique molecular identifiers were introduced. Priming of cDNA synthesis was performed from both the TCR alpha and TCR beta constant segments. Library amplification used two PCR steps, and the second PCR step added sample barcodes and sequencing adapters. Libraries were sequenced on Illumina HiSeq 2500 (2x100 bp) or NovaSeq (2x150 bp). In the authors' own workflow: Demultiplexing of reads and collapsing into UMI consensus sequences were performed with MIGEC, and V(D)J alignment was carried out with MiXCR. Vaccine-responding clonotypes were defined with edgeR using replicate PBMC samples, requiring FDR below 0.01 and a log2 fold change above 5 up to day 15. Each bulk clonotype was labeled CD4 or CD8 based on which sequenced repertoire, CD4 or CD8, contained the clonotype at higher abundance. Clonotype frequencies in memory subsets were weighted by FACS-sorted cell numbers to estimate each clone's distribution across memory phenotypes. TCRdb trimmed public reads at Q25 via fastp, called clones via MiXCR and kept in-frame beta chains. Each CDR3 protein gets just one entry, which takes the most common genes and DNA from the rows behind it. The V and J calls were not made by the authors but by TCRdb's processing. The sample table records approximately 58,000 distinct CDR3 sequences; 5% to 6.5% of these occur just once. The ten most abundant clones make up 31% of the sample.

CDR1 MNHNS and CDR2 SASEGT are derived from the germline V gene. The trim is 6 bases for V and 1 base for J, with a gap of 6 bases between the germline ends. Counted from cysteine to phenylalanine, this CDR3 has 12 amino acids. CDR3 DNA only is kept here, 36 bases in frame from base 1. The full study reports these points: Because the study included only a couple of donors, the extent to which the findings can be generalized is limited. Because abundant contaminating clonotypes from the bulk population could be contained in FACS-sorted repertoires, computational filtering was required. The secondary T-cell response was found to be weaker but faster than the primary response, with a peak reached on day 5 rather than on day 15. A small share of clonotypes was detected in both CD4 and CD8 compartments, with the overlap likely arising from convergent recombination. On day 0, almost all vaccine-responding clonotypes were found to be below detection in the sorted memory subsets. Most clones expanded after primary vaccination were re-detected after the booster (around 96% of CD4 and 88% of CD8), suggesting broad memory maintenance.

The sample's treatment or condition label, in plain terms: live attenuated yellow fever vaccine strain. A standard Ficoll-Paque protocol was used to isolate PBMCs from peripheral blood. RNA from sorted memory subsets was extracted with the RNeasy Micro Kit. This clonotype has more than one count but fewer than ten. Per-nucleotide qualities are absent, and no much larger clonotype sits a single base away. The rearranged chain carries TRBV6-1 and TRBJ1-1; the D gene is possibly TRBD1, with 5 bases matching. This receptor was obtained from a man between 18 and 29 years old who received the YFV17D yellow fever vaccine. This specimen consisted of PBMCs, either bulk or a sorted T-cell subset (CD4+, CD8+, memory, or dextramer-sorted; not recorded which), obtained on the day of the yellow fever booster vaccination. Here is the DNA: TGTGCCAGCAGAACAGGGAACACTGAAGCTTTCTTT. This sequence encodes CASRTGNTEAFF.